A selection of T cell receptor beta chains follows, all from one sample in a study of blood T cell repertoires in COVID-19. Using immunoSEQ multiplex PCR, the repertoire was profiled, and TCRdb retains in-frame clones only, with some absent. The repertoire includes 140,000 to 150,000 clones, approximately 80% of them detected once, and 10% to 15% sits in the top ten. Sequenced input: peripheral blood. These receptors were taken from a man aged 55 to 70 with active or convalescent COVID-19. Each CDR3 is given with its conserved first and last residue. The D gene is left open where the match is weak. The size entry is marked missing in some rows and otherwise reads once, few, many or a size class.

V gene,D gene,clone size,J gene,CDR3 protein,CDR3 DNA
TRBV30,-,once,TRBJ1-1,CAWSDGRRRAFF,TGTGCCTGGAGTGACGGACGGCGGAGGGCTTTCTTT
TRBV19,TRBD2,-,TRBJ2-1,CASSIVAPGQRFTSGRRNEQFF,TGTGCCAGTAGTATCGTTGCCCCGGGACAGCGTTTTACTAGCGGGAGACGGAATGAGCAGTTCTTC
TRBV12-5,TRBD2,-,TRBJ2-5,CASALGLAGGRETQYF,TGTGCTAGTGCCCTGGGGCTAGCGGGGGGCAGGGAGACCCAGTACTTC
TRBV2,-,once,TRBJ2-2,CASSERGGLLTGELFF,TGTGCCAGCAGTGAACGAGGAGGGCTACTCACCGGGGAGCTGTTTTTT
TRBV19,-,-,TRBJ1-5,CASSIGRANQPQHF,TGTGCCAGTAGTATTGGCAGGGCGAATCAGCCCCAGCATTTT
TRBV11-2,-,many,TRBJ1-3,CASSLPPSSGNTIYF,TGTGCCAGCAGCTTACCGCCGAGCTCTGGAAACACCATATATTTT
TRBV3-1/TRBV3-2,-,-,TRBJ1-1,CASSQIQGRVEAFF,TGTGCCAGCAGCCAAATACAGGGACGAGTGGAGGCTTTCTTT
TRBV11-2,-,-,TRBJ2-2,CASSPGGWEVHTGELFF,TGTGCCAGCAGCCCAGGGGGGTGGGAGGTTCACACCGGGGAGCTGTTTTTT
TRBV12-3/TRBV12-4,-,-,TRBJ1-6,CASRVGGNSPLHF,TGTGCCAGCAGGGTCGGGGGGAATTCACCCCTCCACTTT
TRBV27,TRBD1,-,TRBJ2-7,CASSGGQAAYEQYF,TGTGCCAGCAGTGGGGGACAGGCTGCCTACGAGCAGTACTTC
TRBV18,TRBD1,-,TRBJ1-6,CASSLSPGQDSPLHF,TGTGCCAGCTCACTTTCCCCGGGACAGGACTCACCCCTCCACTTT
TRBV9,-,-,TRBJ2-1,CASSVGRGSYNEQFF,TGTGCCAGCAGCGTAGGGCGGGGATCCTACAATGAGCAGTTCTTC
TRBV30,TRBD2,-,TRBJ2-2,CAWGLAELTGELFF,TGTGCCTGGGGACTAGCGGAACTCACCGGGGAGCTGTTTTTT
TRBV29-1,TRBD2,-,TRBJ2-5,CSVAGLAGQETQYF,TGCAGCGTTGCGGGACTAGCGGGGCAAGAGACCCAGTACTTC
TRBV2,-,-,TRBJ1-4,CASSDRGKVVMELFF,TGTGCCAGCAGTGATAGGGGAAAGGTGGTGATGGAACTGTTTTTT
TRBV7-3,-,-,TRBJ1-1,CASSPFPGLNTEAFF,TGTGCCAGCAGCCCCTTCCCAGGGTTGAACACTGAAGCTTTCTTT
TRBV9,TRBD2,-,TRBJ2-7,CASSVSSGTTYEQYF,TGTGCCAGCAGCGTCTCTAGCGGGACCACCTACGAGCAGTACTTC
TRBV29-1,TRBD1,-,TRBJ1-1,CSASGQREAFF,TGCAGCGCCTCGGGACAGCGGGAAGCTTTCTTT
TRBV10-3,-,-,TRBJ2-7,CAPPGQSFSEQYF,TGTGCCCCCCCAGGACAGTCCTTTTCTGAGCAGTACTTC
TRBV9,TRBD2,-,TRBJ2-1,CASSASGTRADEQFF,TGTGCCAGCAGCGCCTCCGGGACTAGGGCTGATGAGCAGTTCTTC
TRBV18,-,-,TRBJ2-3,CASSPRSAARDTQYF,TGTGCCAGCTCACCGAGAAGCGCTGCAAGAGATACGCAGTATTTT
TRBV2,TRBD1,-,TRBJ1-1,CASIDSQGVNTEAFF,TGTGCCAGCATTGATAGTCAGGGGGTGAACACTGAAGCTTTCTTT
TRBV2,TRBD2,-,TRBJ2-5,CASGGRVRETQYF,TGTGCCAGCGGGGGGAGGGTACGAGAGACCCAGTACTTC
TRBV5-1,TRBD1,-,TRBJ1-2,CASSWGTGDGYTF,TGCGCCAGCAGCTGGGGGACAGGCGACGGCTACACCTTC
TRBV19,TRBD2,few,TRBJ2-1,CASLAGAGYEQFF,TGTGCCAGTCTAGCGGGAGCAGGGTATGAGCAGTTCTTC
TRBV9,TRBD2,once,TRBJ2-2,CASSALAGERTGELFF,TGTGCCAGCAGTGCACTAGCGGGAGAAAGAACCGGGGAGCTGTTTTTT